The source of this TCR beta chain is a study of shared clonotypes between healthy human individuals. Assay: immunoSEQ multiplex PCR; the TCRdb copy retains only in-frame clones and omits some. Among 850,000 to 1,200,000 clones, approximately 76% were seen once, and the ten largest hold roughly 1.4%. The specimen sequenced was memory CD4+ T cells sorted from blood. The subset here: CD45RA-negative fraction. The sequence derives from a man aged 18 to 30 in good health.

The CDR3 DNA follows: TGTGCCAGCAGCCCAGACAGGAGGAACACCGGGGAGCTGTTTTTT. It is translated as CASSPDRRNTGELFF. The chain carries TRBV5-6 and TRBJ2-2, with D possibly being TRBD1 (6 bases). Germline V gene data show CDR1 as SGHDT and CDR2 as YYEEEE. This CDR3 is 15 amino acids long. The V end lost 4 bases, the J end lost 1 base, and 11 bases lay between the germline ends.